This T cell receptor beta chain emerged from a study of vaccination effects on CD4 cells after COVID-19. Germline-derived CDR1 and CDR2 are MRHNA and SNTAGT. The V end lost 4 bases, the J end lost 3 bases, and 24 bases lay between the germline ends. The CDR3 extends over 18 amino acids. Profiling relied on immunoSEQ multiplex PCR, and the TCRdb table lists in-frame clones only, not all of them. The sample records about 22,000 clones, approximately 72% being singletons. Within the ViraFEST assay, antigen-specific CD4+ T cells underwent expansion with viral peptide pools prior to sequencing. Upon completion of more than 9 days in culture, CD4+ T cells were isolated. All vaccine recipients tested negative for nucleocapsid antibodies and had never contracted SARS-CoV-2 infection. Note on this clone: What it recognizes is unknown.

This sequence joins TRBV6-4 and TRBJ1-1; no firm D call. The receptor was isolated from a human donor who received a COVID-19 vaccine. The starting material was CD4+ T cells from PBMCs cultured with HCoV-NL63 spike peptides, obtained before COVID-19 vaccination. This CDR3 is CASSVSIPTSRTYTEAFF. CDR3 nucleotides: TGTGCCAGCAGTGTTTCCATCCCCACATCGCGGACGTACACTGAAGCTTTCTTT.